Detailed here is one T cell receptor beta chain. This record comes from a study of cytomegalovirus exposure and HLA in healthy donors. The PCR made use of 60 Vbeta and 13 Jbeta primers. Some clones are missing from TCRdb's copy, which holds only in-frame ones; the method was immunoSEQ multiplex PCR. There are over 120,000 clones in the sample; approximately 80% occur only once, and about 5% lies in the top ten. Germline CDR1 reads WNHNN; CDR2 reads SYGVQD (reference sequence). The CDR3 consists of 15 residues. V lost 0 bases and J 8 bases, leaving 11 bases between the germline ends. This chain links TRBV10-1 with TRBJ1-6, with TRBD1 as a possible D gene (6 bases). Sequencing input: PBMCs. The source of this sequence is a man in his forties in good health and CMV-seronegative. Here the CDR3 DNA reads TGCGCCAGCAGTGAGTCTACAGGGATTTATTCACCCCTCCACTTT. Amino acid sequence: CASSESTGIYSPLHF.